These 16 T cell receptor beta chains were all obtained from the same sample, sequenced in a study of CXCR3-negative and CXCR3-positive naive CD8 T cells. Researchers prepared the TRB cDNA libraries using 5' RACE with UMI labels. TCRdb reworked the 5' RACE reads into one entry per CDR3 protein, no DNA. The sample table includes tens of thousands of distinct CDR3 sequences. What was sequenced was memory CD8+ T cells from blood. The receptors come from a human donor in good health. Some clones in this sample may be carry-over from other donors' samples.

The rearrangement uses TRBV5-1 and TRBJ2-7. The CDR3 totals 14 residues. CDR1 and CDR2 from the germline V gene are SGHRS and YFSETQ. The CDR3 sequence: CASSLSRGSYEQYF. The full variable domain, completed using reference TRBV5-1 and TRBJ2-7, is KAGVTQTPRYLIKTRGQQVTLSCSPISGHRSVSWYQQTPGQGLQFLFEYFSETQRNKGNFPGRFSGRQFSNSRSEMNVSTLELGDSALYLCASSLSRGSYEQYFGPGTRLTVT.

The J gene is TRBJ2-7, the V gene TRBV6-2 or TRBV6-3. Germline CDR1 is MNHEY and CDR2 is SVGEGT. The CDR3 totals 12 residues. CDR3 sequence: CASSYSIYEQYF.

The chain couples TRBV5-1 to TRBJ2-7; TCRdb names TRBD2, which stays unverified in the absence of DNA. CDR1 and CDR2 (germline): SGHRS, YFSETQ. This CDR3 contains 16 residues. CDR3 in amino acids: CASSSGPAGGSYEQYF.

The J gene is TRBJ1-2, the V gene TRBV6-5; as DNA is missing, the TRBD1 call by TCRdb cannot be tested. Looked up from germline, CDR1 is MNHEY and CDR2 is SVGAGI. CDR3 length: 16 amino acids. This CDR3 reads CASSYSMTGINYGYTF.

The chain uses TRBV7-9 and TRBJ2-1; TCRdb proposes TRBD1, but this gene call is untestable without DNA. This CDR3 comprises 16 residues. Germline V gene data show CDR1 as SEHNR and CDR2 as FQNEAQ (reference sequence). CDR3: CASSSFSGSSYNEQFF.

The gene calls are TRBV5-1 and TRBJ2-1; TCRdb selects TRBD2, and the lack of DNA leaves this call unchecked. Germline lookup yields CDR1 SGHRS and CDR2 YFSETQ. This CDR3 comprises 16 residues. CDR3 in amino acids: CASSLVGGGPSNEQFF.

The chain couples TRBV6-5 to TRBJ2-7. Per germline, CDR1 MNHEY and CDR2 SVGAGI. The CDR3 totals 11 residues. The CDR3: CASSYRYEQYF.

This sequence joins TRBV6-2 or TRBV6-3 and TRBJ2-5; TCRdb lists TRBD2, though no DNA is available to test this call. Germline lookup yields CDR1 MNHEY and CDR2 SVGEGT. This CDR3 is 18 amino acids long. CDR3 sequence: CASSYSRFRGGLQETQYF.

The chain recombines TRBV20-1 with TRBJ1-1. There are 14 residues in the CDR3. Germline V gives CDR1 DFQATT, CDR2 SNEGSKA (reference sequence). CDR3 region: CSARDVGVWTEAFF.

The rearrangement links TRBV13 to TRBJ2-1; the TCRdb D gene call, TRBD2, has no DNA to confirm it. The CDR3 sequence is 18 residues long. The V gene's germline CDR1 is PRHDT and CDR2 FYEKMQ (reference sequence). CDR3 protein: CASSLDARSPAGANEQFF.

V is TRBV27 and J is TRBJ2-5. The CDR3 contains 14 residues. The V gene's germline CDR1 is MNHEY and CDR2 SMNVEV (reference sequence). The CDR3 is CASSLSGSQETQYF.

This rearrangement joins TRBV4-2 to TRBJ2-7; the TCRdb call, TRBD1, lacks DNA for checking. The CDR3 contains 14 residues. Germline V gene lookup returns CDR1 LGHNA and CDR2 YNFKEQ. The CDR3 is CASSPLASPGEQYF.

The chain joins TRBV27 to TRBJ2-3; no DNA is available, so the TRBD2 call from TCRdb remains unchecked. The germline CDR1 and CDR2 sequences are MNHEY and SMNVEV (reference sequence). The CDR3 has 16 residues. CDR3 amino acids: CASSPLEGPYTDTQYF.

Here the CDR3 reads CTSSSGQEVYEQYF. The gene calls are TRBV7-6 and TRBJ2-7; TCRdb gives TRBD1 as the D gene, but with no DNA this cannot be confirmed. Germline V gene lookup returns CDR1 SGHVS and CDR2 FNYEAQ. The CDR3 is 14 amino acids.

The chain carries TRBV5-1 and TRBJ2-7; TCRdb's D gene call, TRBD1, goes unchecked for lack of DNA. CDR3 size: 17 residues. Germline values: CDR1 SGHRS, CDR2 YFSETQ. The CDR3 loop is CASSFGSWTGRSYEQYF.

The rearrangement uses TRBV10-3 and TRBJ1-2. Per germline, CDR1 ENHRY and CDR2 SYGVKD. This CDR3 region has 14 residues. The CDR3 reads CAISATGQRWGYTF.